The clone carrying this T cell receptor (beta chain) was counted a few times. Its target is unknown. This entry belongs to a study of CD8 T cells in ankylosing spondylitis. Quantitative molecular-barcoded 5'-RACE generated the TCR beta libraries. TCRdb recomputed calls from the 5' RACE reads with MiXCR, one row per CDR3 protein. The table has approximately 400,000 distinct CDR3 sequences, roughly a sixth seen once. Points from the study as a whole: Disease-linked clones proved CD8+ and comparatively uncommon in peripheral blood. What appeared characteristic of ankylosing spondylitis blood was a TCR beta motif of under 10 highly homologous variants. Clones tied to disease were said to be significantly enriched in matched ankylosing spondylitis synovial fluid.

Sequenced sample: blood, either unsorted or a sorted T cell fraction (not recorded which). The receptor was derived from a male donor with ankylosing spondylitis.

The CDR3 DNA follows: TGTGCCAGCAGTTACTCTGGGGGGCCGCGGAATGAGCAGTTCTTC. Protein product: CASSYSGGPRNEQFF. The rearrangement links TRBV6-5 to TRBJ2-1; the D gene could be TRBD1 or TRBD2 (6 bases each). V was clipped by 0 bases and J by 7 bases, with 13 bases between them. Germline V lookup: CDR1 MNHEY, CDR2 SVGAGI. This CDR3 contains 15 residues.